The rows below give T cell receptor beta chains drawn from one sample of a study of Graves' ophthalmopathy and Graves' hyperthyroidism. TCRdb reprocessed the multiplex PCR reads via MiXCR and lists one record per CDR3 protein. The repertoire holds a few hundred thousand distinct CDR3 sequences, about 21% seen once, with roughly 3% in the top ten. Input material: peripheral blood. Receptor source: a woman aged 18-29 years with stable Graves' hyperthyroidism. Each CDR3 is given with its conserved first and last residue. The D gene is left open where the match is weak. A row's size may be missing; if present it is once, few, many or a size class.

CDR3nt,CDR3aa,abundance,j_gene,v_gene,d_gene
TGTGCCTGGTCTACAGGGGGCGCCTCACCCCTCCACTTT,CAWSTGGASPLHF,many,TRBJ1-6,TRBV30,TRBD1
TGTGCCAGCAGTTCGACAGGGGGCAAGAGGAGCTATGGCTACACCTTC,CASSSTGGKRSYGYTF,many,TRBJ1-2,TRBV6-5,TRBD1
TGTGCCAGCAGCTTACAGGGACTCGGGACCGGGGAGCTGTTTTTT,CASSLQGLGTGELFF,many,TRBJ2-2,TRBV5-6,-
TGTGCCAGCAGTTACGATGGTGGCAGTGGAGCCAACGTCCTGACTTTC,CASSYDGGSGANVLTF,many,TRBJ2-6,TRBV6-2/TRBV6-3,-
TGCAGTGTGGCTAGTGGGCCCTATGGCTACACCTTC,CSVASGPYGYTF,-,TRBJ1-2,TRBV29-1,-
TGTGCCACCAGTGATTTGCCGGGACTAGGAAGGGTCGGGGAGACCCAGTACTTC,CATSDLPGLGRVGETQYF,-,TRBJ2-5,TRBV24-1,TRBD2
TGTGCCACCGAGGGACAGTCCTACGAGCAGTACTTC,CATEGQSYEQYF,many,TRBJ2-7,TRBV6-2/TRBV6-3,TRBD1
TGTGCCAGCAGACTAGAGGGAGCGGGAGGATACACCGGGGAGCTGTTTTTT,CASRLEGAGGYTGELFF,many,TRBJ2-2,TRBV12-3/TRBV12-4,TRBD2
TGTGCCAGCAGCTTCTATTCCGGACAGGGGTCCTACGAGCAGTACTTC,CASSFYSGQGSYEQYF,few,TRBJ2-7,TRBV7-9,TRBD1
TGTGCCTGGAGTCTAGAGATCCCCTACGAGCAGTACTTC,CAWSLEIPYEQYF,-,TRBJ2-7,TRBV30,-
TGCGCCAGCAGCTCAGGTACAGGGGGCGTCTACGAGCAGTACTTC,CASSSGTGGVYEQYF,many,TRBJ2-7,TRBV5-1,TRBD1
TGTGCCAGCCAGAGTGGGGCCCAGGCTCAGCCCCAGCATTTT,CASQSGAQAQPQHF,many,TRBJ1-5,TRBV6-1,-
TGCGCCAGCAGCTTGTTGACTAGTTCCGGGGAGCTGTTTTTT,CASSLLTSSGELFF,few,TRBJ2-2,TRBV5-1,-
TGCAGTGCTAGTCCCGGGGTAACCTATAATTCACCCCTCCACTTT,CSASPGVTYNSPLHF,many,TRBJ1-6,TRBV20-1,-
TGTGCCAGCAGTTACGAGGACAGGGGCGCAACTTCGAACACTGAAGCTTTCTTT,CASSYEDRGATSNTEAFF,-,TRBJ1-1,TRBV6-2/TRBV6-3,TRBD1
TGTGCCAGCAGCCCGATCCCTTTCTTT,CASSPIPFF,-,TRBJ1-1,TRBV13,-
TGTGCCAGCAGACCGGACACCGACCAAGAGACCCAGTACTTC,CASRPDTDQETQYF,many,TRBJ2-5,TRBV12-3/TRBV12-4,-
TGCGCCAGCAGCTTGGCCCCCGGGGCGGAGACCCAGTACTTC,CASSLAPGAETQYF,many,TRBJ2-5,TRBV5-1,-
TGTGCCAGTAGGAGAAAGGGGGAGAGGGCCTACAATGAGCAGTTCTTC,CASRRKGERAYNEQFF,-,TRBJ2-1,TRBV19,-
TGTGCCTGGAGCCCGGGAAGCAACTATGGCTACACCTTC,CAWSPGSNYGYTF,many,TRBJ1-2,TRBV30,-
TGTGCCAGTGCTCCAGGGCGCCAAGAGACCCAGTACTTC,CASAPGRQETQYF,few,TRBJ2-5,TRBV19,-
TGTGCCAGCAGTTTGGGCCGGGGGGCGCGGACTGAAGCTTTCTTT,CASSLGRGARTEAFF,-,TRBJ1-1,TRBV28,-
TGCAGTGCTAGAGTTCTCAGGGGGCAGACTGAAGCTTTCTTT,CSARVLRGQTEAFF,many,TRBJ1-1,TRBV20-1,TRBD1
TGTGCCAGCAGCCAGGGGCTAAACTACGAGCAGTACTTC,CASSQGLNYEQYF,many,TRBJ2-7,TRBV12-3/TRBV12-4,-
TGTGCCAGCAGTCCCGCAATGAACACTGAAGCTTTCTTT,CASSPAMNTEAFF,many,TRBJ1-1,TRBV27,-
TGTGCCACCACAGGACGGAGCTCCTACGAGCAGTACTTC,CATTGRSSYEQYF,many,TRBJ2-7,TRBV28,-
TGTGCCAGCAGCGCACGAGCAGGGAGGAGCTCCTACGAGCAGTACTTC,CASSARAGRSSYEQYF,few,TRBJ2-7,TRBV7-8,-
TGTGCCAGCAGTTTCGGGACTCCTGGAAACACCATATATTTT,CASSFGTPGNTIYF,-,TRBJ1-3,TRBV12-3/TRBV12-4,-
TGCAGCGTTGATAACACGGAAGTGGGCACTGAAGCTTTCTTT,CSVDNTEVGTEAFF,many,TRBJ1-1,TRBV29-1,-
TGTGCCAGCAGTTTGCGGGACACGAACACTGAAGCTTTCTTT,CASSLRDTNTEAFF,-,TRBJ1-1,TRBV12-3/TRBV12-4,-
TGCGCCAGCAGCCAACGGACAGTGAACACTGAAGCTTTCTTT,CASSQRTVNTEAFF,many,TRBJ1-1,TRBV4-1,-
TGTGCCAGCAGCTTAGTAGGGACAGGGGGCACCTACGAGCAGTACTTC,CASSLVGTGGTYEQYF,few,TRBJ2-7,TRBV7-6,TRBD1
TGTGCCAGCAGTTACTCGCTGGGGCCATCCCTGGGTCAGCCCCAGCATTTT,CASSYSLGPSLGQPQHF,-,TRBJ1-5,TRBV6-5,-
TGTGCCAGCAGTTACGGGCAGGGTAGGCACGAGCAGTACTTC,CASSYGQGRHEQYF,-,TRBJ2-7,TRBV12-3/TRBV12-4,-
TGCAGCGTTGGGCTAGCGGGAGTGGTCACCGGGGAGCTGTTTTTT,CSVGLAGVVTGELFF,many,TRBJ2-2,TRBV29-1,TRBD2
TGTGCCAGCTCACCAGCGGACAGGGGTAACACTGAAGCTTTCTTT,CASSPADRGNTEAFF,many,TRBJ1-1,TRBV18,TRBD1
TGTGCCAGCAGTAGTAGCGGGAGCACGTACGAGCAGTACTTC,CASSSSGSTYEQYF,-,TRBJ2-7,TRBV25-1,TRBD2
TGTGCCAGCAGTCCCCTAGGAGGCCGGGCTAACTATGGCTACACCTTC,CASSPLGGRANYGYTF,-,TRBJ1-2,TRBV28,-
TGCAGCGTTCTAAAGGACGCGGCCCGGGCCCAGTACTTC,CSVLKDAARAQYF,many,TRBJ2-5,TRBV29-1,-
TGTGCCAGTAGTTCAGGACTGCCTCAAGAGACCCAGTACTTC,CASSSGLPQETQYF,many,TRBJ2-5,TRBV19,-
TGTGCCAGCAGCATTGGGATCTCCTACGAGCAGTACTTC,CASSIGISYEQYF,many,TRBJ2-7,TRBV13,-
TGTGCCAGCAGCTTGATAACAGGGGTCTACGAGCAGTACTTC,CASSLITGVYEQYF,many,TRBJ2-7,TRBV7-2,TRBD1
TGCGCCAGCAGCACCTCCAGGGGTACAGAGACCCAGTACTTC,CASSTSRGTETQYF,many,TRBJ2-5,TRBV5-1,-
TGTGCCAGCAGTTACGCCATAAACACTGAAGCTTTCTTT,CASSYAINTEAFF,many,TRBJ1-1,TRBV6-5,-
TGTGCCAGCGGGTACGGATCCGTGGGTGAAGCTTTCTTT,CASGYGSVGEAFF,-,TRBJ1-1,TRBV12-3/TRBV12-4,-
TGTGCCAGCAGCGAACAGGGTAGACTAGCGGGGGAGAAGAGGTACGAGCAGTACTTC,CASSEQGRLAGEKRYEQYF,-,TRBJ2-7,TRBV11-2,TRBD2
TGTGCCAGCAGTCCAAGGGATGCCCCTGAAGCTTTCTTT,CASSPRDAPEAFF,many,TRBJ1-1,TRBV28,-
TGTGCCTGGAGTCGGAGGGCGGGTCGCTATGGCTACACCTTC,CAWSRRAGRYGYTF,many,TRBJ1-2,TRBV30,-